The present T cell receptor beta chain was sequenced within a study of blood T cell repertoires in COVID-19. The overall study: Samples of COVID-19 (acute and convalescent) were obtained from the United States, Italy and Spain. PBMCs, B-cell-depleted T cells, or T cells were the source of the cDNA or gDNA that made up the material.

In the source study's methods: Quantification of nucleated cells was approximated via reference gene primer amplification. Some clones are missing from TCRdb's copy, which holds only in-frame ones; the method was immunoSEQ multiplex PCR. The V and J calls and the clone size are those of that table, but D and trimming were determined from the DNA. This table holds roughly 120,000 clones, around 84% found once. Sequencing used peripheral blood. This clonotype was obtained from a man aged 40-49 years with acute or convalescent COVID-19.

CDR3 DNA sequence: TGTGCCAGCAGTTTCCAGGGGGTACCCTACGAGCAGTACTTC. The encoded protein is CASSFQGVPYEQYF. The chain couples TRBV27 to TRBJ2-7, with 7 bases that match TRBD1. The CDR3 totals 14 residues. Germline CDR1 is MNHEY and CDR2 is SMNVEV (reference sequence). V trimming: 3 bases; J trimming: 2 bases; junction bases outside the gene matches: 4.